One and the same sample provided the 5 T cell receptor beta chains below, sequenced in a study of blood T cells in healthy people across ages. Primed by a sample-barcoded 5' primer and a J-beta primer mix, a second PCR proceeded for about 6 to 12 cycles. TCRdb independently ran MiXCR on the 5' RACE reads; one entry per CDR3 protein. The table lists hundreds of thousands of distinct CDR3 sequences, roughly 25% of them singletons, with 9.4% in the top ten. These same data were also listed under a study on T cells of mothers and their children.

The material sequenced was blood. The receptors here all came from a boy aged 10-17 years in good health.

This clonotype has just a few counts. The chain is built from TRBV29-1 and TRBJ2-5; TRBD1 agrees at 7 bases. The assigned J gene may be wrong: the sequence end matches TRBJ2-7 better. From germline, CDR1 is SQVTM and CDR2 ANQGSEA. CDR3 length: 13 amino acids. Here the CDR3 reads CSSQGGQDYEQYF. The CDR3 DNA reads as TGCAGCTCGCAAGGAGGACAGGACTACGAGCAGTACTTC.

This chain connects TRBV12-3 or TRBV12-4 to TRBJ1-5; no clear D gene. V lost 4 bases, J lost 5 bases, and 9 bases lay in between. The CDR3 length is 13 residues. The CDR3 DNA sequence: TGTGCCAGCAGTTCCGATGGGGATCAGCCCCAGCATTTT. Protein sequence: CASSSDGDQPQHF.

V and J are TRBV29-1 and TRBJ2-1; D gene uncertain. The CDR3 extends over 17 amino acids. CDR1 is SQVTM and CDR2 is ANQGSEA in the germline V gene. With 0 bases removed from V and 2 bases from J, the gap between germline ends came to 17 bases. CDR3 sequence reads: CSVEEIPLRNTYNEQFF. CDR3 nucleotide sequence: TGCAGCGTTGAAGAAATACCCCTTAGGAATACCTACAATGAGCAGTTCTTC.

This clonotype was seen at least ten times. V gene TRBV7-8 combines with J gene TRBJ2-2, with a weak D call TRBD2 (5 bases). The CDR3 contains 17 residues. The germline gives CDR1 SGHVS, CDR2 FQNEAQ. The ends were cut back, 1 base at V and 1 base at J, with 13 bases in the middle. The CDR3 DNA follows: TGTGCCAGCAGCTTAGGGATCGGACTGCTGAACACCGGGGAGCTGTTTTTT. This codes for CASSLGIGLLNTGELFF. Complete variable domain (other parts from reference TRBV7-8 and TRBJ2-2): GAGVSQSPRYKVAKRGQDVALRCDPISGHVSLFWYQQALGQGPEFLTYFQNEAQLDKSGLPSDRFFAERPEGSVSTLKIQRTQQEDSAVYLCASSLGIGLLNTGELFFGEGSRLTVL.

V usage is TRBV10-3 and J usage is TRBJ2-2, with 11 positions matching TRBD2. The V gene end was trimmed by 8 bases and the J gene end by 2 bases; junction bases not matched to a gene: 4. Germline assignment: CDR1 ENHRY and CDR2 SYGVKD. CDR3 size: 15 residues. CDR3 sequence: CAILAGGPNTGELFF. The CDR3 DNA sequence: TGTGCCATCTTAGCGGGGGGGCCCAACACCGGGGAGCTGTTTTTT.